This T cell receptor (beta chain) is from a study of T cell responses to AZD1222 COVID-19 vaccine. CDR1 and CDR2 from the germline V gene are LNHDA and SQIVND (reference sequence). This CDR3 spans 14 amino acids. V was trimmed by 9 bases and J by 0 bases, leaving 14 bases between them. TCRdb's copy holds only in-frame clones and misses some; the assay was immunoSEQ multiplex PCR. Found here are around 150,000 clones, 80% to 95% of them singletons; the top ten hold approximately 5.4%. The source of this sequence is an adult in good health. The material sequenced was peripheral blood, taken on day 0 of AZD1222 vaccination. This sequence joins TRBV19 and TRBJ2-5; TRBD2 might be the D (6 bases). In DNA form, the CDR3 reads TGTGCCAGCGGCGAGTTAGCGGACCAAGAGACCCAGTACTTC. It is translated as CASGELADQETQYF. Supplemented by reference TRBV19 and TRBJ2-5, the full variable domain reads DGGITQSPKYLFRKEGQNVTLSCEQNLNHDAMYWYRQDPGQGLRLIYYSQIVNDFQKGDIAEGYSVSREKKESFPLTVTSAQKNPTAFYLCASGELADQETQYFGPGTRLLVL.